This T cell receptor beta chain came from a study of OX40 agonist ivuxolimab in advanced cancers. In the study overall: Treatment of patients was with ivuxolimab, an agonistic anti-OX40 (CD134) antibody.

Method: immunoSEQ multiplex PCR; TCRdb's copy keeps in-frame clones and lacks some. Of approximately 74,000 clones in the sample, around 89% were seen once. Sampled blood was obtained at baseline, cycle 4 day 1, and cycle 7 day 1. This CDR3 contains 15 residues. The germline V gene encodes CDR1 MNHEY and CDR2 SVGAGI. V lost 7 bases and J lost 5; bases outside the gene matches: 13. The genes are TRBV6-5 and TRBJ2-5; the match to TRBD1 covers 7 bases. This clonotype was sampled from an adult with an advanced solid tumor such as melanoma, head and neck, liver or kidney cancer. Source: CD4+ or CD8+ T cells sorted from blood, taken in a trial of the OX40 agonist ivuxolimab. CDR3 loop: CASKLLTGPQETQYF. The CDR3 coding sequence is TGTGCCAGCAAGTTGTTGACAGGGCCCCAGGAGACCCAGTACTTC.